The T cell receptor beta chain under discussion was sequenced for a study of Ad26.COV2.S vaccination and SARS-CoV-2 variants. At the level of the study: Intramuscularly, Ad26.COV2.S was given either once or twice, 56 days apart.

Profiling relied on immunoSEQ multiplex PCR, and the TCRdb table lists in-frame clones only, not all of them. Here the sample spans about 680,000 clones, about 89% being singletons. This CDR3 is 15 amino acids long. Trimming pared 7 bases from V and 3 bases from J, leaving 15 bases between. Germline CDR1 is KGHSH and CDR2 is LQKENI. Treatment noted: over 15 received Ad26.COV2.S at low or high dose, single or two shots; about five received placebo; per-sample allocation not given. Samples came from day 63 after the first vaccine or placebo injection. This chain uses TRBV18 with TRBJ2-2; D is uncertain. Specimen: peripheral blood, collected in a trial of Ad26.COV2.S vaccine versus placebo. The clonotype was recovered from a person aged 18 to 65 who received the Ad26.COV2.S COVID-19 vaccine or a placebo. CDR3 DNA sequence: TGTGCCAGCTTAACGCGGCAGGACCACACCGGGGAGCTGTTTTTT. Encoded protein: CASLTRQDHTGELFF.